This T cell receptor (beta chain) originates from a study of T-cell reconstitution after alpha-beta-depleted transplantation in children. Study results and limitations: Some patients showed high day-60 TCRbeta diversity, which derived from surviving recipient T cells and thymic progenitors.

In this sample, this clonotype turned up many times. As yet, its antigen is unknown. Trimming removed 0 bases from V and 1 base from J, with 6 bases in between. The CDR3 runs 14 residues. CDR1 and CDR2 (germline): SGHRS, YFSETQ. Molecular barcoding with unique molecular identifiers was used for the TCRbeta library. TCRdb analysed the PCR reads with MiXCR anew, one entry per CDR3 protein. The sample has about 300,000 distinct CDR3 sequences, over 9.5% seen once. The sequences come from PBMCs, collected before TCRalphabeta/CD19-depleted stem cell transplant. The receptor comes from a boy younger than two with acute myeloid leukemia, due to receive a stem cell transplant. The chain combines TRBV5-1 with TRBJ2-3, with D tentatively TRBD1 (5 bases). This chain's CDR3 is CASSLVTGTDTQYF. CDR3 nucleotides: TGCGCCAGCAGCTTGGTGACAGGCACAGATACGCAGTATTTT.